The source of this T cell receptor beta chain is a study of T cell responses to AZD1222 COVID-19 vaccine. Germline CDR1 MDHEN, CDR2 SYDVKM. CDR3 length: 12 residues. Trimming cost V 4 bases and J 8 bases, with 9 bases left between them. TCRdb's table, derived via immunoSEQ multiplex PCR, lists solely in-frame clones and lacks some. Of about 160,000 clones listed, 91% are singletons. Specimen: peripheral blood, collected on day 0 of AZD1222 vaccination. The rearrangement links TRBV28 to TRBJ1-5; D unresolved. This receptor was identified in an adult in good health. The CDR3 sequence is CASSSWGKPQHF. The CDR3 bases are TGTGCCAGCAGTTCGTGGGGAAAGCCCCAGCATTTT.